This entry lists 24 T cell receptor beta chains sequenced from one sample in a study of T cell changes during pregnancy in multiple sclerosis. The repertoire was sequenced with immunoSEQ multiplex PCR; TCRdb's copy has only in-frame clones and lacks some. Of about 47,000 clones detected, around 93% appear once; the ten largest clones hold around 2.1%. Sequencing used peripheral blood, obtained in the third trimester of pregnancy. The source of these receptors is a female donor with multiple sclerosis, enrolled in a pregnancy study.

The chain joins TRBV9 to TRBJ1-4, with D uncertain. The CDR3 is made up of 15 amino acids. V lost 0 bases and J 6 bases, leaving 12 bases between the germline ends. Germline V gene sequence: CDR1 SGDLS, CDR2 YYNGEE. The CDR3 region is CASSVGLMGYEKLFF. As DNA, the CDR3 is TGTGCCAGCAGCGTAGGACTAATGGGCTATGAAAAACTGTTTTTT.

The rearrangement joins TRBV4-2 to TRBJ2-7; TRBD1 agrees at 7 bases. The CDR3 length is 16 residues. Germline-derived CDR1 and CDR2 are LGHNA and YNFKEQ. V was clipped by 1 base and J by 0 bases; unmatched bases: 6. The CDR3 bases are TGTGCCAGCAGCCAAGTACCGGGACAGAGCTCCTACGAGCAGTACTTC. The encoded protein is CASSQVPGQSSYEQYF.

Only one count was recorded for this clone. This chain uses TRBV7-9 with TRBJ2-7, with 10 bases matching TRBD1. The CDR3 sequence is 14 residues long. CDR1 is SEHNR, CDR2 FQNEAQ, per germline (reference sequence). Germline trimming cut 6 bases from V and 2 bases from J; bases unmatched to any gene: 4. CDR3 sequence: CASRPGTGAYEQYF. The CDR3 nucleotides read TGTGCCAGCAGACCCGGGACAGGGGCCTACGAGCAGTACTTC.

The chain is built from TRBV5-1 and TRBJ1-1; D ambiguous. This CDR3 is built from 14 residues. Looked up from germline, CDR1 is SGHRS and CDR2 is YFSETQ. The ends were cut back, 4 bases at V and 1 base at J, with 11 bases in the middle. The CDR3 loop reads CASSTGGSNTEAFF. The CDR3, as DNA: TGCGCCAGCAGCACCGGAGGATCGAACACTGAAGCTTTCTTT.

This rearrangement joins TRBV25-1 to TRBJ2-2, with 9 bases aligning to TRBD1. The CDR3 is 14 amino acids. V lost 7 bases and J lost 1; bases outside the gene matches: 1. Germline lookup yields CDR1 MGHDK and CDR2 SYGVNS. The CDR3, as DNA: TGTGCCAGCACGGGACAGGGGAACACCGGGGAGCTGTTTTTT. This codes for CASTGQGNTGELFF.

The rearrangement uses TRBV19 and TRBJ1-1, with a possible D match to TRBD1 (6 bases). CDR3 size: 17 residues. Trimming pared 4 bases from V and 0 bases from J, leaving 18 bases between. CDR1 is LNHDA and CDR2 is SQIVND in the germline V gene (reference sequence). This CDR3 is CASSTLIRTAMNTEAFF. The CDR3 coding sequence is TGTGCCAGTAGTACCCTTATAAGGACAGCAATGAACACTGAAGCTTTCTTT.

The chain couples TRBV15 to TRBJ2-5; unclear D gene. Germline V lookup: CDR1 LNHNV, CDR2 YYDKDF (reference sequence). V was pared by 2 bases and J by 1 base, with 8 bases between. CDR3 length: 14 amino acids. Written as DNA, the CDR3 is TGTGCCACCAGCAGACTAGACCCCCAAGAGACCCAGTACTTC. This sequence encodes CATSRLDPQETQYF.

A single count supports this clone. The V and J genes are TRBV18 and TRBJ1-3; D ambiguous. CDR3 length equals 15 residues. V gave up 0 bases and J gave up 3 bases, with 9 bases separating them. Germline-derived CDR1 and CDR2 are KGHSH and LQKENI. In nucleotides, the CDR3 is TGTGCCAGCTCACCACCTAGCGGATATGGAAACACCATATATTTT. Amino acids: CASSPPSGYGNTIYF.

The chain joins TRBV7-9 to TRBJ2-3; 15 bases fit TRBD2. Looked up from germline, CDR1 is SEHNR and CDR2 is FQNEAQ (reference sequence). The junction had 7 bases not matched to a gene; V was cut back by 6 bases and J by 3 bases. The CDR3 is 17 residues long. CDR3 protein: CASRPSGLAGGTDTQYF. As DNA, the CDR3 is TGTGCCAGCAGACCCTCGGGACTAGCGGGAGGTACAGATACGCAGTATTTT.

The rearrangement joins TRBV6-5 to TRBJ2-7; the D is unclear. The CDR3 is 14 amino acids. Germline loops: CDR1 MNHEY, CDR2 SVGAGI. Trimming pared 0 bases from V and 2 bases from J, leaving 8 bases between. CDR3 coding DNA: TGTGCCAGCAGTTACTCGACTGAAACCTACGAGCAGTACTTC. This gives the protein CASSYSTETYEQYF.

CDR3 sequence: CASSQDVQGIGWGYTF. CDR3 DNA: TGTGCCAGCAGCCAAGATGTCCAGGGCATAGGGTGGGGCTACACCTTC. The genes are TRBV4-2 and TRBJ1-2, with a tentative D call TRBD1 (5 bases). Trimming left V 0 bases short and J 8 bases short, with 19 bases between. Germline CDR1 LGHNA, CDR2 YNFKEQ. CDR3 size: 16 residues.

V usage is TRBV6-6 and J usage is TRBJ2-3, with TRBD2 identical over 11 bases. Germline CDR1 and CDR2: MNHNY and SVGAGI (reference sequence). This CDR3 has 14 amino acids. The V segment lost 7 bases and the J segment 4 bases; nucleotides outside the gene matches: 4. This CDR3 reads CASTQLAGADTQYF. CDR3 DNA: TGTGCCAGCACCCAACTAGCGGGGGCAGATACGCAGTATTTT.

CDR3: CASSIQGSNTEAFF. CDR3 sequence (DNA): TGTGCCAGTAGTATACAGGGGTCGAACACTGAAGCTTTCTTT. J is TRBJ1-1 and V is TRBV19, with D maybe TRBD1 (6 bases). Germline CDR1 is LNHDA and CDR2 is SQIVND (reference sequence). Trimming left V 2 bases short and J 1 base short, with 8 bases between. The CDR3 covers 14 residues.

The chain has TRBV6-1 and TRBJ2-7; D is unresolved. The CDR3 consists of 12 residues. Trimming removed 3 bases at V and 3 bases at J, with 6 bases between. Germline values: CDR1 MNHNS, CDR2 SASEGT. The CDR3 protein is CASSDQVYEQYF. The CDR3 nucleotides read TGTGCCAGCAGTGATCAGGTCTACGAGCAGTACTTC.

The chain carries TRBV7-9 and TRBJ1-1, with D maybe TRBD1 (5 bases). The CDR3 consists of 13 residues. Germline CDR1 SEHNR, CDR2 FQNEAQ (reference sequence). The V end was cut by 2 bases, the J end by 1 base, with 5 bases between. The chain's CDR3 is CASSLRGNTEAFF. The CDR3 bases are TGTGCCAGCAGCTTAAGGGGGAACACTGAAGCTTTCTTT.

J is TRBJ1-1 and V is TRBV4-3; 9 bases map to TRBD1. The ends lost 4 bases at V and 3 bases at J; junction bases unmatched: 3. The germline V gene encodes CDR1 LGHNA and CDR2 YSLEER. The CDR3 covers 14 residues. This chain's CDR3 is CASSPTGGYTEAFF. Here the CDR3 DNA reads TGCGCCAGCAGCCCAACAGGGGGCTACACTGAAGCTTTCTTT.

The V and J genes are TRBV27 and TRBJ2-3; no definite D call. The CDR3 is 15 amino acids. Germline CDR1 is MNHEY and CDR2 is SMNVEV (reference sequence). V was pared by 2 bases and J by 2 bases, with 11 bases between. CDR3 coding DNA: TGTGCCAGCAGTTTACAGGATTTGGACACAGATACGCAGTATTTT. Protein product: CASSLQDLDTDTQYF.

The chain employs TRBV6-5 and TRBJ2-7; 11 nucleotides agree with TRBD1. This CDR3 is 14 amino acids long. Germline CDR1 reads MNHEY; CDR2 reads SVGAGI. Germline trimming cut 5 bases from V and 3 bases from J; bases unmatched to any gene: 3. The CDR3 DNA is TGTGCCAGCAGTCGGACAGGGGGCAACTACGAGCAGTACTTC. Protein: CASSRTGGNYEQYF.

The rearrangement links TRBV27 to TRBJ2-2; D unclear. The CDR3 covers 15 residues. Trimming shortened V by 1 base and J by 6 bases, and 12 bases separated the two germline ends. CDR1 and CDR2 (germline): MNHEY, SMNVEV (reference sequence). In DNA, the CDR3 is TGTGCCAGCAGTTTATTGTCTGGGCCCGCCGGGGAGCTGTTTTTT. It is translated as CASSLLSGPAGELFF.

The chain employs TRBV7-2 and TRBJ1-5; 8 bases map to TRBD1. CDR3 length equals 15 residues. J lost 7 bases, V lost 5 bases, and 10 bases had no gene match. CDR1 and CDR2 from the germline V gene are SGHTA and FQGNSA. For the CDR3, the DNA is TGTGCCAGCAGCCCAAACAGGGGGAAAGGACAGCCCCAGCATTTT. Encoded protein: CASSPNRGKGQPQHF.

This chain joins TRBV4-1 and TRBJ2-1; maybe TRBD2 (6 bases). This CDR3 has 13 residues. V lost 4 bases, J lost 8 bases, and 12 bases lay in between. Germline CDR1 is MGHRA and CDR2 is YSYEKL. Here the CDR3 reads CASSRPGDYEQFF. In nucleotides, the CDR3 is TGCGCCAGCAGCCGCCCGGGAGACTATGAGCAGTTCTTC.

This chain uses TRBV29-1 with TRBJ2-7; 11 nucleotides align to TRBD1. The CDR3 has 15 amino acids. V was pared by 2 bases and J by 4 bases, with 7 bases of the junction left unmatched. Per germline, CDR1 SQVTM and CDR2 ANQGSEA. The CDR3 protein is CSVERLDRGRYEQYF. The CDR3 DNA reads TGCAGCGTTGAACGACTGGACAGGGGGCGTTACGAGCAGTACTTC.

This chain connects TRBV29-1 to TRBJ2-7; possible D gene TRBD1, 5 bases. Trimming left V 4 bases short and J 1 base short, with 17 bases between. CDR3 length: 15 amino acids. CDR1 is SQVTM, CDR2 ANQGSEA, per germline. Here the CDR3 DNA reads TGCAGCGTTGTCTTCGAGACAGCCTATTCCTACGAGCAGTACTTC. This encodes CSVVFETAYSYEQYF.

The rearrangement links TRBV7-2 to TRBJ2-5; D gene uncertain. Germline V gives CDR1 SGHTA, CDR2 FQGNSA. The CDR3 sequence is 15 residues long. Deletions cut 5 bases from V and 2 bases from J, with 15 bases between. The chain's CDR3 is CASSPQLGGQETQYF. Written as DNA, the CDR3 is TGTGCCAGCAGCCCACAACTTGGCGGACAAGAGACCCAGTACTTC.